Below, one T cell receptor (beta chain) is given with its context. Its antigen remains unidentified. Nothing much larger sits one base from this clone, and base qualities are not available. TCR CDR3 regions were amplified from genomic DNA by multiplex PCR using the deep immunoSEQ assay. Extracted genomic DNA from each cell subset was spread evenly across all wells of several immunoSEQ 96-well plates, with each plate serving as a replicate. For sorted subsets, roughly 200 ng of genomic DNA, equivalent to around 31,000 T cell genomes, went into each replicate PCR. Purified libraries were quantified with a Qubit 3.0 fluorometer, sized on a Bioanalyzer 2100, and re-quantified with the KAPA Library Quantification kit. Every immunoSEQ 96-well plate was sequenced on a separate single-read 150-cycle Illumina NextSeq 550 flow cell. The authors processed their data as follows. Because only junctional sequences without quality scores were contained in the immunoSEQ output, filtering matching that applied to full-length reads could not be performed. Sequences were annotated with PyIR, a Python wrapper for IgBLAST v1.9, and V/J genes and CDR3 were assigned using IMGT germline references. Reads were filtered out if the reads had weak V/J assignments (E-value above 1e-6), no CDR3, stop codons, out-of-frame junctions, or ambiguous translated residues. V3J clonotypes were defined as sequences sharing an identical inferred V gene, J gene, and CDR3 amino acid sequence. To compute the percentage overlap between repertoires, the number of shared unique clonotypes was divided by the size of the smaller repertoire. Richness of each repertoire was evaluated using RTK rarefaction, the Chao1 estimator, and Recon v2.1 estimates of unobserved clonotypes. Generation probabilities were computed with OLGA for all TCRbeta clonotypes obtained by the gDNA method from a few donors. The source is immuneACCESS, and TCRdb retained only in-frame sequences with V and J called. Part of the clones is not carried over; for the studies checked, unresolved V genes explain less than half of this, and the remainder is unexplained. V, J and clone size reflect that table, while D and trimming were determined from the DNA. The table for this sample lists a few million clones; just over 90% of them were counted only once. The ten largest clones add up to around 0.14% of the sample.

The donors were healthy, HIV-negative adults with no recently reported acute infections or vaccinations. All donors were Caucasian adults living in Nashville, Tennessee, USA. CD4+ T cells were enriched by magnetic negative selection; naive cells were then positively selected on CD45RA, and the negative fraction formed the memory subset. After blood collection by leukapheresis, PBMCs were isolated using Ficoll-Histopaque density gradient centrifugation and then cryopreserved in the vapor phase of liquid nitrogen. Analytical flow cytometry was used to check the purity and quantity of each magnetically sorted T cell population. Each sorted fraction had its genomic DNA isolated and then quantified by UV absorbance on a Nanodrop 2000c. This sample was taken from a study of shared clonotypes between healthy human individuals (dated by TCRdb to the early 2020s). For the study in its entirety: A few men and a couple of women, aged 18 to 49 years, made up the cohort. To increase sequencing depth and limit assay-specific biases, different laboratories used diverse techniques to prepare libraries and sequence TCR repertoires. Per donor, three plates each were used for CD4 naive and CD4 memory, two for CD8 naive, and one for CD8 memory. Per donor, leukapheresis produced somewhere between about 0.94 and 9.5 billion PBMCs. Blood TCR repertoires of several healthy adults were deeply sequenced to estimate repertoire size and the extent of clonotype sharing between individuals.

CDR1 MNHEY and CDR2 SMNVEV were looked up in the germline V gene (reference sequence). The CDR3 holds 15 amino acids from the cysteine to the phenylalanine. Of the read, only the CDR3 DNA is kept; its 45 bases are in frame from base 1. At the junction V is shortened by 4 bases and J by 4 bases, with 16 bases in between. Results the study describes overall, beyond this receptor: Compared with non-shared clonotypes, clonotypes shared by all four sorted-subset donors had higher generation probabilities. Incomplete sequencing was indicated by rarefaction of sorted-subset datasets, despite the large sequencing depth. Sampling was limited to blood, and TCR repertoires in tissue likely differ from TCR repertoires in blood. Pairwise subsampling led to the expectation that sequencing depth would affect the degree of clonotype sharing among donors. Larger estimated clonotype richness was generally found for naive subsets than for memory subsets. Because the study included only a small number of donors, the genetic and exposure-history diversity represented was limited. Sharing across a few donors was observed for about 5% of naive CD4, over 3% of naive CD8, 2.3% of memory CD4, and about 0.39% of memory CD8 clonotypes.

Sample: naive CD4+ T cells sorted from blood. What this sample's cell subset or site label stands for: CD45RA+ positively selected. The chain is assembled from TRBV27 and TRBJ1-1, with no confident D gene call. This TCR was sampled from a man aged 18 to 29 in good health. The nucleotide sequence is given as TGTGCCAGCAGTTCGATTTACTCTTTGGGCACTGAAGCTTTCTTT. This translates into CASSSIYSLGTEAFF.